The next 22 T cell receptor beta chains were all read from a single sample in a study of T cell responses to AZD1222 COVID-19 vaccine (dated by TCRdb to the early 2020s). The time point label, as the study defines it: baseline before first vaccination. The library came from the immunoSEQ multiplex PCR assay. The immuneACCESS repertoire file appears here via TCRdb, limited to in-frame rearrangements. These files lack a portion of the clones; in checked studies, under half of the deficit traces to unresolved V genes, and the cause of the others is not known. For this sample there are more than 110,000 clones; 93% appear just once. The ten top clones hold under 10% of the sample. The sequencing used peripheral blood, collected on day 0 of AZD1222 vaccination. The receptor source for this set is an adult in good health.

The rearrangement joins TRBV2 to TRBJ2-3; D remains unclear. CDR1 is SNHLY, CDR2 FYNNEI, per germline. Trimming shortened V by 6 bases and J by 2 bases, and 9 bases separated the two germline ends. This CDR3 is built from 13 residues. The CDR3 spells CASSEPLTDTQYF. In DNA, the CDR3 is TGTGCCAGCAGCGAGCCTCTCACAGATACGCAGTATTTT.

The V and J genes are TRBV6-6 and TRBJ2-7; D assignment may be TRBD1 or TRBD2 (5 bases each). V lost 5 bases to trimming and J lost 7 bases, with 15 bases between them. The CDR3 consists of 13 residues. Germline V gene lookup returns CDR1 MNHNY and CDR2 SVGAGI (reference sequence). The CDR3 nucleotides read TGTGCCAGCAGTGTTGGCAGGGAGAGGGAGCAGTACTTC. Encoded protein: CASSVGREREQYF.

V usage is TRBV6-6 and J usage is TRBJ1-1, with D possibly being TRBD1 (6 bases). Germline CDR1 MNHNY, CDR2 SVGAGI (reference sequence). This CDR3 is built from 13 residues. The V end was cut by 6 bases, the J end by 4 bases, with 12 bases between. CDR3 sequence reads: CASRQGFSTEAFF. The CDR3 region has the DNA TGTGCCAGCAGACAGGGCTTTAGCACTGAAGCTTTCTTT.

The chain couples TRBV3-1 (or the pseudogene TRBV3-2) to TRBJ1-1, with D perhaps TRBD1 (5 bases). V shed 5 bases and J shed 6 bases, with 19 bases lying between them. The CDR3 sequence is 15 residues long. CDR1 is LGHDT, CDR2 YNNKEL, per germline (reference sequence). The CDR3: CASSIPTRAGAEAFF. The CDR3 nucleotides read TGTGCCAGCAGCATCCCGACCAGGGCCGGGGCTGAAGCTTTCTTT.

This sequence joins TRBV4-2 and TRBJ1-1; D unclear. The V and J ends lost 3 bases and 0 bases respectively, with 11 bases between them. The CDR3 has 15 amino acids. The germline gives CDR1 LGHNA, CDR2 YNFKEQ. CDR3 bases: TGTGCCAGCAGCCAGTCACCGGGGATGAACACTGAAGCTTTCTTT. It encodes CASSQSPGMNTEAFF.

J is TRBJ2-1 and V is TRBV11-2; 9 nucleotides match TRBD2. Germline lookup yields CDR1 SGHAT and CDR2 FQNNGV. CDR3 size: 17 residues. With 5 bases clipped from V and 6 bases from J, the junction kept 14 bases outside the gene matches. The CDR3 spells CASSVHTGTSPSNEQFF. CDR3 coding DNA: TGTGCCAGCAGCGTCCATACCGGGACTAGCCCGTCCAATGAGCAGTTCTTC.

The rearrangement links TRBV9 to TRBJ2-3, with D perhaps matching TRBD1 or TRBD2 (5 bases each). V lost 2 bases and J lost 4, with 20 bases in between. The CDR3 consists of 17 residues. CDR1 is SGDLS, CDR2 YYNGEE, per germline. As DNA, the CDR3 is TGTGCCAGCAGCGTTGCAACGACGGGGAGCAGGGCAGATACGCAGTATTTT. The encoded protein is CASSVATTGSRADTQYF.

The rearrangement uses TRBV12-3 or TRBV12-4 and TRBJ2-7; D unresolved. The CDR3 extends over 13 amino acids. Trimming took 3 bases from V and 4 from J, leaving 10 bases between them. The CDR3 protein is CASSFLWGYEQYF. In DNA, the CDR3 is TGTGCCAGCAGTTTTCTTTGGGGATACGAGCAGTACTTC.

The CDR3 coding sequence is TGTGCCAGTAGCCCTCAGACTGTCTATGGCTACACCTTC. Protein sequence: CASSPQTVYGYTF. The J gene is TRBJ1-2, the V gene TRBV19; D unresolved. V lost 6 bases and J 4 bases, leaving 12 bases between the germline ends. CDR3 length equals 13 residues. The germline V gene has CDR1 LNHDA and CDR2 SQIVND (reference sequence).

The chain is built from TRBV6-1 and TRBJ1-5, with unresolved D. Germline V CDR1 and CDR2: MNHNS, SASEGT. Between the trimmed V and J ends, which lost 1 base and 0 bases, there was a span of 13 bases. The CDR3 spans 17 residues. The CDR3 here is CASSEVYGLFSNQPQHF. Written as DNA, the CDR3 is TGTGCCAGCAGTGAAGTTTATGGGTTATTTAGCAATCAGCCCCAGCATTTT.

This clone was seen once. The gene calls are TRBV5-4 and TRBJ1-2, with 8 bases lining up with TRBD1. Trimming at V came to 4 bases and at J to 3 bases, leaving 8 bases not matched to a gene. CDR3 length: 15 amino acids. CDR1 is SGHNT, CDR2 YYREEE, per germline (reference sequence). DNA of the CDR3: TGTGCCAGCAGCACTAGGACAGGGCTGGACTATGGCTACACCTTC. Encoded protein: CASSTRTGLDYGYTF.

The V gene is TRBV2, the J gene TRBJ1-2; the D gene is possibly TRBD1 (6 bases). V lost 6 bases to trimming and J lost 5 bases, with 10 bases between them. There are 12 residues in the CDR3. Germline CDR1 SNHLY, CDR2 FYNNEI. CDR3 DNA: TGTGCCAGCAGGACGACAGGTTATGGCTACACCTTC. Encoded protein: CASRTTGYGYTF.

The V gene is TRBV28, the J gene TRBJ2-7; 13 nucleotides line up with TRBD2. CDR3 length: 16 amino acids. Germline trimming cut 5 bases from V and 2 bases from J; bases unmatched to any gene: 6. CDR1 MDHEN and CDR2 SYDVKM come from the germline V gene. The DNA for the CDR3 is TGTGCCAGCAGTAAGACTAGCGGGGGGCGTCCCTACGAGCAGTACTTC. As protein: CASSKTSGGRPYEQYF.

The chain is built from TRBV6-5 and TRBJ1-6; D perhaps matches TRBD1 (5 bases). The CDR3 is made up of 14 amino acids. Germline CDR1 reads MNHEY; CDR2 reads SVGAGI. The V end was cut by 4 bases, the J end by 7 bases, with 11 bases between. CDR3 residues: CASSLTENNSPLHF. The CDR3 DNA sequence: TGTGCCAGCAGTTTGACAGAGAACAATTCACCCCTCCACTTT.

The V call is TRBV6-6, the J call TRBJ1-2; D is possibly TRBD1 (5 bases). The germline V gene has CDR1 MNHNY and CDR2 SVGAGI (reference sequence). V shed 6 bases and J shed 7 bases, with 18 bases lying between them. This CDR3 spans 14 amino acids. CDR3: CASSLFLGQSGYTF. DNA for the CDR3: TGTGCCAGCAGCTTATTCCTCGGACAAAGTGGCTACACCTTC.

The chain links TRBV2 to TRBJ1-1; D call uncertain. Germline values: CDR1 SNHLY, CDR2 FYNNEI. The CDR3 is made up of 13 amino acids. Trimming took 5 bases from V and 2 from J, leaving 9 bases between them. The CDR3 sequence: CASSIVGNTEAFF. The CDR3, as DNA: TGTGCCAGCAGTATTGTAGGAAACACTGAAGCTTTCTTT.

This clone was seen only once. J is TRBJ1-2 and V is TRBV28; 7 nucleotides line up with TRBD1. Germline V gene sequence: CDR1 MDHEN, CDR2 SYDVKM. The CDR3 runs to 12 residues. Trimming cost V 6 bases and J 5 bases; bases outside gene matches: 3. The CDR3 reads CASRGTAYGYTF. CDR3 nucleotide sequence: TGTGCCAGCAGGGGGACAGCATATGGCTACACCTTC.

The chain combines TRBV4-1 with TRBJ1-1, with a possible D match to TRBD1 (6 bases). The V and J ends lost 3 bases and 3 bases respectively, with 14 bases between them. CDR1 and CDR2 from the germline V gene are MGHRA and YSYEKL. The length of the CDR3 is 15 residues. The CDR3 here is CASSQQRGLDTEAFF. As DNA, the CDR3 is TGCGCCAGCAGCCAGCAGAGGGGGTTGGACACTGAAGCTTTCTTT.

V gene TRBV7-9 combines with J gene TRBJ2-1, with D possibly TRBD2 on 6 matching bases. There are 12 residues in the CDR3. Germline V CDR1 and CDR2: SEHNR, FQNEAQ (reference sequence). V was pared by 8 bases and J by 5 bases, with 10 bases between. The CDR3 region has the DNA TGTGCCAGCCCCTGCGGGAACAATGAGCAGTTCTTC. It translates to CASPCGNNEQFF.

The V and J genes are TRBV29-1 and TRBJ1-5; D not certain. CDR3 length equals 15 residues. V was clipped by 5 bases and J by 0 bases, with 14 bases between them. Germline lookup yields CDR1 SQVTM and CDR2 ANQGSEA. The CDR3 region has the DNA TGCAGCGTTCAGGTCAGTTCTTATAGCAATCAGCCCCAGCATTTT. Its protein is CSVQVSSYSNQPQHF. Complete variable domain (other parts from reference TRBV29-1 and TRBJ1-5): SAVISQKPSRDICQRGTSLTIQCQVDSQVTMMFWYRQQPGQSLTLIATANQGSEATYESGFVIDKFPISRPNLTFSTLTVSNMSPEDSSIYLCSVQVSSYSNQPQHFGDGTRLSIL.

CDR3 region: CASTTGGGQPQHF. Here the CDR3 DNA reads TGTGCCAGCACGACAGGAGGAGGTCAGCCCCAGCATTTT. The gene calls are TRBV12-3 or TRBV12-4 and TRBJ1-5; possible D gene TRBD1, 6 bases. The CDR3 loop spans 13 amino acids. Trimming left V 7 bases short and J 6 bases short, with 13 bases between.

The J gene is TRBJ2-5, the V gene TRBV10-2; the D is unclear. Trimming shortened V by 5 bases and J by 5 bases, and 15 bases separated the two germline ends. Germline loops: CDR1 WSHSY, CDR2 SAAADI. The CDR3 runs 14 residues. The CDR3 here is CASSPRHLRETQYF. The CDR3 region has the DNA TGCGCCAGCAGTCCCAGACATCTAAGGGAGACCCAGTACTTC.